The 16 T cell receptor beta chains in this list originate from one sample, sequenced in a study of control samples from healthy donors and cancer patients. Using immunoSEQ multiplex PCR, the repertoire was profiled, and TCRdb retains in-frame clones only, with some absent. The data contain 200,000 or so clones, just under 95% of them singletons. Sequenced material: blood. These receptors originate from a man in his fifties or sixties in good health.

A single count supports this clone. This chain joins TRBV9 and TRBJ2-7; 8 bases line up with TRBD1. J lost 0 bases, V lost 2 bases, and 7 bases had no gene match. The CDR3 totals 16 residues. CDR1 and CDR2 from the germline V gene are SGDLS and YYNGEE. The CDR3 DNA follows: TGTGCCAGCAGCGTGACGACAGGGGTTAGCTCCTACGAGCAGTACGTC. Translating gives CASSVTTGVSSYEQYV.

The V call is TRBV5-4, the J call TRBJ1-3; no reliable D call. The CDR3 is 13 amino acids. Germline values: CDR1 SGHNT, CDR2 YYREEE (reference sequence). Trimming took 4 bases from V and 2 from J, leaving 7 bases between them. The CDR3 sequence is CASSQSAGNTIYF. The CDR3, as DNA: TGTGCCAGCAGCCAGAGCGCTGGAAACACCATATATTTT.

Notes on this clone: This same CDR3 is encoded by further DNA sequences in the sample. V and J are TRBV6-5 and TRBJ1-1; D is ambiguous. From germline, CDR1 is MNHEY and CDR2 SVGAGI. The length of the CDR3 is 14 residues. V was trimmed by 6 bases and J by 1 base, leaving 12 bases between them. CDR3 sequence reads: CASRKGTANTEAFF. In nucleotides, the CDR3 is TGTGCCAGCAGAAAGGGAACGGCGAACACTGAAGCTTTCTTT.

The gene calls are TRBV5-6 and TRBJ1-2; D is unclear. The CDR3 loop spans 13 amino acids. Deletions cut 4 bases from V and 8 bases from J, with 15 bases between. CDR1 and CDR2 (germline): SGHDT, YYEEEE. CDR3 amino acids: CASSLTRGGGYTF. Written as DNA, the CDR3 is TGTGCCAGCAGCCTGACACGGGGAGGCGGCTACACCTTC.

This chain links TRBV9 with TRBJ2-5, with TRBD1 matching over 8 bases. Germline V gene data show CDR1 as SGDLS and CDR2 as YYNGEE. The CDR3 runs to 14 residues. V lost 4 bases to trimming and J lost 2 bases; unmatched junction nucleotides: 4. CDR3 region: CASSKTGVQETQYF. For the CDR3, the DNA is TGTGCCAGCAGCAAGACAGGGGTGCAAGAGACCCAGTACTTC.

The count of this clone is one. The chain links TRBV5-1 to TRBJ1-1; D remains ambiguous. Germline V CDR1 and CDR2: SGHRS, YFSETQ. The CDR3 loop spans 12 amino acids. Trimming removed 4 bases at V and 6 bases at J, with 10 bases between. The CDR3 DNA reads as TGCGCCAGCAGCCCACCCACGGCTGAAGCTTTCTTT. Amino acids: CASSPPTAEAFF. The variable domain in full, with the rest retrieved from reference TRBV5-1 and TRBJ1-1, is KAGVTQTPRYLIKTRGQQVTLSCSPISGHRSVSWYQQTPGQGLQFLFEYFSETQRNKGNFPGRFSGRQFSNSRSEMNVSTLELGDSALYLCASSPPTAEAFFGQGTRLTVV.

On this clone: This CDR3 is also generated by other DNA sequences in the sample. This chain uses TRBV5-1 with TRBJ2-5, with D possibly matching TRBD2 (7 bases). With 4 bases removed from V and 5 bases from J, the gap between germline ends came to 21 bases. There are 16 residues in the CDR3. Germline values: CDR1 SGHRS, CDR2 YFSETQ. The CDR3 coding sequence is TGCGCCAGCAGCGAAAGACTCGCGGGGGCGGGGGAGACCCAGTACTTC. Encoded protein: CASSERLAGAGETQYF.

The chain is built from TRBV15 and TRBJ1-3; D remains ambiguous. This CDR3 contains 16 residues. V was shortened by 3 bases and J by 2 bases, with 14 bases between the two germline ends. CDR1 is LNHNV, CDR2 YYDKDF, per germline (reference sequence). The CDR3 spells CATSRGGGLAGNTIYF. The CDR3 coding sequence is TGTGCCACCAGCAGGGGTGGAGGGTTGGCTGGAAACACCATATATTTT.

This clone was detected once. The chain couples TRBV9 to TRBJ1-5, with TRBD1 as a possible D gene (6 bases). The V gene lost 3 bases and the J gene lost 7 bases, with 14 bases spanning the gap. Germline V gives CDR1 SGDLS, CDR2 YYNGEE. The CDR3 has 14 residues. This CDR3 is CASSADGGGQPQHF. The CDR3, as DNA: TGTGCCAGCAGCGCGGACGGGGGCGGACAGCCCCAGCATTTT. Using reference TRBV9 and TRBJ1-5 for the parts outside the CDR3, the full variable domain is DSGVTQTPKHLITATGQRVTLRCSPRSGDLSVYWYQQSLDQGLQFLIQYYNGEERAKGNILERFSAQQFPDLHSELNLSSLELGDSALYFCASSADGGGQPQHFGDGTRLSIL.

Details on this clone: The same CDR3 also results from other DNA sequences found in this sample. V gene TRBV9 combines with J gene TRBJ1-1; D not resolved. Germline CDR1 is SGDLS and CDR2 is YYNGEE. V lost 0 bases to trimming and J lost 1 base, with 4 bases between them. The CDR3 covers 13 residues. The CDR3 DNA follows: TGTGCCAGCAGCGTAGCAGGGAACACTGAAGCTTTCTTT. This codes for CASSVAGNTEAFF.

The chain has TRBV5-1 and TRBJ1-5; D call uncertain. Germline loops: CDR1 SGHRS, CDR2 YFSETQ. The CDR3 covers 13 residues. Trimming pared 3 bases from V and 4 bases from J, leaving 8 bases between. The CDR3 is CASSSGLNQPQHF. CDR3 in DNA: TGCGCCAGCAGCTCGGGTCTAAATCAGCCCCAGCATTTT.

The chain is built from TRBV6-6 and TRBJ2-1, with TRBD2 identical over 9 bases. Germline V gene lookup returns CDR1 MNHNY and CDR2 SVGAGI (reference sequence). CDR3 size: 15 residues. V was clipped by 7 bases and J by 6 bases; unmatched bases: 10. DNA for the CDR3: TGTGCCAGCACCCAATCGGCGGGGGGGCCCAATGAGCAGTTCTTC. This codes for CASTQSAGGPNEQFF.

The CDR3 protein is CASSLGAGAGSSNQPQHF. The CDR3 region has the DNA TGTGCCAGCAGCTTAGGGGCAGGGGCAGGAAGTAGCAATCAGCCCCAGCATTTT. The chain has TRBV7-2 and TRBJ1-5; perhaps TRBD1 as D (6 bases). The germline V and J ends were trimmed by 1 base and 0 bases, with 16 bases remaining between them. This CDR3 comprises 18 residues. Germline V gene sequence: CDR1 SGHTA, CDR2 FQGNSA.

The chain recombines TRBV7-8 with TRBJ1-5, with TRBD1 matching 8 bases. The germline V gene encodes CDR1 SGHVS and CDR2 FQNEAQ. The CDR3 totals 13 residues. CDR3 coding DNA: TGTGGATCTGGGACAGGATCGGGTCAGCCCCAGCATTTT. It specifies CGSGTGSGQPQHF. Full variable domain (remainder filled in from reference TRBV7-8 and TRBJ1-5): GAGVSQSPRYKVAKRGQDVALRCDPISGHVSLFWYQQALGQGPEFLTYFQNEAQLDKSGLPSDRFFAERPEGSVSTLKIQRTQQEDSAVYLCGSGTGSGQPQHFGDGTRLSIL.

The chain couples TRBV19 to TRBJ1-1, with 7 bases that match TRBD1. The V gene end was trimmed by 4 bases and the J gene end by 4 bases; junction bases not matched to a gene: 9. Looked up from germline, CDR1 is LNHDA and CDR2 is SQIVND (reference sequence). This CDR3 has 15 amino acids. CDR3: CASSTLTGVGTEAFF. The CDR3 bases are TGTGCCAGTAGTACTCTTACAGGGGTTGGCACTGAAGCTTTCTTT. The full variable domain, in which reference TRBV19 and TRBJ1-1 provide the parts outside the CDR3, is DGGITQSPKYLFRKEGQNVTLSCEQNLNHDAMYWYRQDPGQGLRLIYYSQIVNDFQKGDIAEGYSVSREKKESFPLTVTSAQKNPTAFYLCASSTLTGVGTEAFFGQGTRLTVV.

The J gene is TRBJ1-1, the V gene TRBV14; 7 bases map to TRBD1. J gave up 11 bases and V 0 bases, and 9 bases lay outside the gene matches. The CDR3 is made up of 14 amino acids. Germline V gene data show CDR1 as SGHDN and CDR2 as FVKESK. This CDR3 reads CASSQDSGDSSAFF. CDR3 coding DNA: TGTGCCAGCAGCCAAGATAGTGGGGACAGCTCGGCTTTCTTT.